This TCR beta chain was identified in a study of blood T cell repertoires in COVID-19. Study information: COVID-19 samples, acute and convalescent, were from the United States, Italy and Spain. PBMCs, B-cell-depleted T cells, or T cells provided the cDNA or gDNA that made up the material.

Worth noting for this clone: Other DNA sequences from this sample encode an identical CDR3 as well.

V was trimmed by 6 bases and J by 0 bases, leaving 6 bases between them. Germline V lookup: CDR1 MGHDK, CDR2 SYGVNS. The CDR3 length is 12 residues. Original analysis: Cell counts per sample came from amplifying reference gene primers. The repertoire was sequenced with immunoSEQ multiplex PCR; TCRdb's copy has only in-frame clones and lacks some. D and trimming come from the DNA, and the V and J calls and clone size come from that table. The sample yields some 530,000 clones, 70% to 90% seen once. The sequence came from a human donor in a cohort sampled during active COVID-19. The chain recombines TRBV25-1 with TRBJ2-7; TRBD2 might be the D (5 bases). Sequenced material: peripheral blood. The CDR3 spells CASSGNSYEQYF. As DNA, the CDR3 is TGTGCCAGCAGCGGGAACTCCTACGAGCAGTACTTC.